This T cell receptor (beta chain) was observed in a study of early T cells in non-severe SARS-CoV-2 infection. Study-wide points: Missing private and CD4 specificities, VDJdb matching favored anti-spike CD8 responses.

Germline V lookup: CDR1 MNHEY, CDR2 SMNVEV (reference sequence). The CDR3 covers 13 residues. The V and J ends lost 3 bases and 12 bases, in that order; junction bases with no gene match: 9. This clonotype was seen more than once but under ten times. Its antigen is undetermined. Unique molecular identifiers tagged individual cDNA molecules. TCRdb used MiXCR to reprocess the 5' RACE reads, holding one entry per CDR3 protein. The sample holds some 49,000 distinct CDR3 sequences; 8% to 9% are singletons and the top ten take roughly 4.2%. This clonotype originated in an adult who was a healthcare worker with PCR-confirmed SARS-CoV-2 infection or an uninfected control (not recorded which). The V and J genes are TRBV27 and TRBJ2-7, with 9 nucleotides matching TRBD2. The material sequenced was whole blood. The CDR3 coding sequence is TGTGCCAGCAGTTTTGCGGGAGGGCTCCTTAGGTACTTC. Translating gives CASSFAGGLLRYF.